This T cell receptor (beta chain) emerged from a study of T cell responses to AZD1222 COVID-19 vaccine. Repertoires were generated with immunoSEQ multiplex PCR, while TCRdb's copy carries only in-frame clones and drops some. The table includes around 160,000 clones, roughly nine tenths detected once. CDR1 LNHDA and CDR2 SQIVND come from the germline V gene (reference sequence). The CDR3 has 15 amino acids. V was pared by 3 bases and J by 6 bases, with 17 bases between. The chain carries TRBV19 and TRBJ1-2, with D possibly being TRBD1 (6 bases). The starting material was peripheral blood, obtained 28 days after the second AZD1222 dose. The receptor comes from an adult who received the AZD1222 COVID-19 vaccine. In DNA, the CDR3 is TGTGCCAGTAGTATCCCGACAGGATGGCCCCATGGCTACACCTTC. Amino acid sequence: CASSIPTGWPHGYTF.